Listed below are T cell receptor beta chains from one sample, sequenced in a study of regulatory T cells in long-lasting Graves disease. One entry per CDR3 protein, called by TCRdb with MiXCR from the multiplex PCR reads. The sample includes some 490,000 distinct CDR3 sequences, more than 10% seen only once; the top ten take 8.9%. These same records also appear under a second study, on T cells in Graves' hyperthyroidism and ophthalmopathy.

The starting material was peripheral blood mononuclear cells (PBMCs), obtained at new diagnosis, from a patient treated with antithyroid drugs. The receptors stem from a woman in her thirties with Graves disease. Each CDR3 is given with its conserved first and last residue. The D gene is left open where the match is weak. Clone size, where shown, is once, few, many, or a class for clones that have expanded.

j_call | clone_size | v_call | d_call | cdr3_nt | cdr3_aa
TRBJ1-2 | . | TRBV18 | . | TGTGCCAGCTCACCACAAAGGAACCTCAGAACTCGAAGCTATGGCTACACCTTC | CASSPQRNLRTRSYGYTF
TRBJ1-1 | many | TRBV4-3 | . | TGCGCCAGCAGCCAAGAAACCAGTCAACTCACTGAAGCTTTCTTT | CASSQETSQLTEAFF
TRBJ2-1 | . | TRBV15 | TRBD1 | TGTGCCACCAGCAGAGATTTTGGTTGGGACAGGGGAAATGAGCAGTTCTTC | CATSRDFGWDRGNEQFF
TRBJ2-7 | few | TRBV7-3 | . | TGTGCCAGCAGCCCAACTGGGACTCCCCCTTGGGAGCAGTACTTC | CASSPTGTPPWEQYF
TRBJ2-3 | few | TRBV7-9 | . | TGTGCCAGCAGCTTAGCGCTAAACTGGGCCGTAGATACGCAGTATTTT | CASSLALNWAVDTQYF
TRBJ2-1 | many | TRBV29-1 | TRBD2 | TGCAGCGTTGCCAGGGCTAGCGGCGACAATGAGCAGTTCTTC | CSVARASGDNEQFF
TRBJ2-7 | . | TRBV28 | . | TGTGCCAGCAGTTACAGGGTTTACGAGCAGTACTTC | CASSYRVYEQYF
TRBJ1-6 | many | TRBV11-3 | . | TGTGCCAGCAGCAAGTCCCGGGGGTATAATTCACCCCTCCACTTT | CASSKSRGYNSPLHF
TRBJ1-5 | . | TRBV4-1 | TRBD1 | TGCGCCAGCAGCCACGGGACAGCAGAATCAGAGCCCCAGCATTTT | CASSHGTAESEPQHF
TRBJ2-7 | many | TRBV4-1 | . | TGCGCCAGCAGCCAAGTCCCAGGGGTCTCCTACGAGCAGTACTTC | CASSQVPGVSYEQYF
TRBJ2-1 | . | TRBV6-2/TRBV6-3 | TRBD2 | TGTGCCAGCAGCACCGGGGAGGGCCGGTCCAATGAGCAGTTCTTC | CASSTGEGRSNEQFF
TRBJ2-7 | . | TRBV11-2 | TRBD1 | TGTGCCAGCAGCCAACCCCTCGGACAGGGAATGAACGAGCAGTACTTC | CASSQPLGQGMNEQYF
TRBJ1-1 | . | TRBV18 | . | TGTGCCAGCTCACCGGGTCCTCACACTGAAGCTTTCTTT | CASSPGPHTEAFF
TRBJ1-1 | many | TRBV6-1 | . | TGTGCCAGCAGCCACTTGATGGGGAACACTGAAGCTTTCTTT | CASSHLMGNTEAFF
TRBJ1-2 | many | TRBV27 | . | TGTGCCAGCAGTTTTAGGGGCGATGGCTACACCTTC | CASSFRGDGYTF
TRBJ1-1 | many | TRBV19 | . | TGTGCCAGTAGCCGCATAATGAACACTGAAGCTTTCTTT | CASSRIMNTEAFF
TRBJ1-5 | many | TRBV20-1 | TRBD1 | TGCAGTGCCCAGCAGGGGGGCGACAGGGGGCGAAATCAGCCCCAGCATTTT | CSAQQGGDRGRNQPQHF
TRBJ1-1 | many | TRBV27 | TRBD1 | TGTGCCAGCAGCCACAGGGGGAAGACCGAAGCTTTCTTT | CASSHRGKTEAFF
TRBJ1-4 | few | TRBV5-6 | . | TGTGCCAGCAGCTTGTGGGGAGGCGATGAAAAACTGTTTTTT | CASSLWGGDEKLFF
TRBJ2-5 | . | TRBV7-2 | . | TGTGCCAGCAGCTTTACACCAGGGCGAGGGGAGACCCAGTACTTC | CASSFTPGRGETQYF
TRBJ1-1 | . | TRBV28 | . | TGTGCCACCTCCCCCCTGCGGACAGACACTGAAGCTTTCTTT | CATSPLRTDTEAFF
TRBJ1-2 | few | TRBV5-6 | . | TGTGCCAGCAGCTTCACCGGATGGGTCGATGGCTACACCTTC | CASSFTGWVDGYTF
TRBJ2-1 | once | TRBV18 | TRBD1 | TGTGCCAGCTCACCTACGGCGGGGGGACAGGGGGCCCTAGGAAGGAATGAGCAGTTCTTC | CASSPTAGGQGALGRNEQFF
TRBJ2-1 | . | TRBV29-1 | TRBD2 | TGCAGCGTTGTGGGTAGCGGGAGTATTGGGATCTACAATGAGCAGTTCTTC | CSVVGSGSIGIYNEQFF
TRBJ2-1 | many | TRBV20-1 | TRBD2 | TGCAGTGCTAGATGGGGTAGCGGGGGCTACAATGAGCAGTTCTTC | CSARWGSGGYNEQFF
TRBJ2-7 | few | TRBV5-1 | . | TGTGCCAGCAGCGCTTTGACATGGATCTACGAGCAGTACTTC | CASSALTWIYEQYF
TRBJ1-6 | many | TRBV10-2 | . | TGCGCCAGCAGTGGACGGAATAATTCACCCCTCCACTTT | CASSGRNNSPLHF
TRBJ2-4 | many | TRBV20-1 | . | TGCAGTGCTGTCGTGATGGACATTCAGTACTTC | CSAVVMDIQYF
TRBJ2-2 | . | TRBV7-2 | TRBD2 | TGTGCCAGCAGCTTAGTAGGGACTAGCGGGACCGGGGAGCTGTTTTTT | CASSLVGTSGTGELFF
TRBJ2-7 | . | TRBV19 | TRBD2 | TGTGCCAGTAGTACTAGCGGGAGGAGTGAGCAGTACTTC | CASSTSGRSEQYF
TRBJ1-1 | many | TRBV5-1 | . | TGCGCCAGCAGTATAGCAAGCGGGAACACTGAAGCTTTCTTT | CASSIASGNTEAFF
TRBJ1-4 | many | TRBV7-9 | TRBD1 | TGTGCCAGCAGCTTGCAGACCGGGACAGCAAATGAAAAACTGTTTTTT | CASSLQTGTANEKLFF
TRBJ1-4 | few | TRBV9 | . | TGTGCCAGCAGCGCCTCCGTAAGGGGGGCGCCTAATGAAAAACTGTTTTTT | CASSASVRGAPNEKLFF
TRBJ2-7 | many | TRBV19 | . | TGTGCCAGCAGCTCCACAGGGAGCGAGCAGTACTTC | CASSSTGSEQYF
TRBJ2-7 | . | TRBV3-1 | . | TGTGCCAGCAGCCAGGGGTGGAGCGGTGATTCCTACGAGCAGTACTTC | CASSQGWSGDSYEQYF
TRBJ2-5 | many | TRBV20-1 | . | TGCAGTGCTAGAGATGGCCGGCAAGAGACCCAGTACTTC | CSARDGRQETQYF
TRBJ1-4 | . | TRBV9 | . | TGTGCCAGCAGCCCCCCGGGTTCAACTAATGAAAAACTGTTTTTT | CASSPPGSTNEKLFF
TRBJ1-2 | many | TRBV7-8 | . | TGTGCCAGCACCGCAAAAGACAGGCCAGGGAGTGGCTACACCTTC | CASTAKDRPGSGYTF
TRBJ2-6 | . | TRBV30 | . | TGTGCCTGGTCTACTCCAATCGGGGCCAACGTCCTGACTTTC | CAWSTPIGANVLTF
TRBJ2-7 | many | TRBV11-3 | . | TGTGCCAGCAGCTTACAGGTCAGGGAATTCTTCAACGAGCAGTACTTC | CASSLQVREFFNEQYF
TRBJ1-2 | . | TRBV6-5 | . | TGTGCCAGCAGTTACTCTAAAGGGAAGGATGGCTACACCTTC | CASSYSKGKDGYTF
TRBJ1-1 | many | TRBV6-4 | . | TGTGCCAGCAGTGACTCTGGGAACACTGAAGCTTTCTTT | CASSDSGNTEAFF
TRBJ2-7 | . | TRBV9 | TRBD2 | TGTGCCAGCAGCGCCGGGGGGACTAGCGGGAGGCACGAGCAGTACTTC | CASSAGGTSGRHEQYF
TRBJ2-7 | few | TRBV19 | . | TGTGCCAGCCGGCTAACAGTCGGTCCCTACGAGCAGTACTTC | CASRLTVGPYEQYF
TRBJ1-3 | many | TRBV19 | . | TGTGCCAGTAGTACAACGGGCGGCTCTGGAAACACCATATATTTT | CASSTTGGSGNTIYF
TRBJ1-5 | many | TRBV2 | TRBD1 | TGTGCCAGCAGTGTTGGGGGACAGGGGGGCCCTAGGGCGCCCCAGCATTTT | CASSVGGQGGPRAPQHF
TRBJ2-1 | few | TRBV5-1 | TRBD2 | TGCGCCAGCAGCCTCTCCGGGACTAGCTTCTACAATGAGCAGTTCTTC | CASSLSGTSFYNEQFF
TRBJ2-7 | many | TRBV7-8 | . | TGTGCCAGCAGCTTAGTAGCGAATCAGGGGACCGACGAGCAGTACTTC | CASSLVANQGTDEQYF
TRBJ2-1 | many | TRBV29-1 | . | TGCAGCGCCGAACCGACATCGTACAATGAGCAGTTCTTC | CSAEPTSYNEQFF
TRBJ2-1 | . | TRBV3-1 | TRBD2 | TGTGCCAGCAGCCCCGGGGGGTTCTATGGGCAGTTCTTC | CASSPGGFYGQFF
TRBJ2-6 | once | TRBV7-9 | TRBD1 | TGTAGTCCCGGGACAGGGAGCTCTGGGGCCAACGTCCTGACTTTC | CSPGTGSSGANVLTF
TRBJ2-1 | . | TRBV12-3/TRBV12-4 | . | TGTGCCAGCATCCTTAGTGTTAGTCGTGAGCAGTTCTTC | CASILSVSREQFF
TRBJ1-5 | many | TRBV28 | . | TGTGCCAGCGGGGGGCTTAGGCAGCCCCAGCATTTT | CASGGLRQPQHF